The 8 T cell receptor beta chains below come from one sample, sequenced in a study of T cell responses to AZD1222 COVID-19 vaccine. Produced via immunoSEQ multiplex PCR; TCRdb's table is partial and in-frame only. The sample lists more than 110,000 clones; 80% to 95% were seen once. Sequencing was performed on peripheral blood, taken on day 0 of AZD1222 vaccination. Receptors were obtained from an adult in good health.

This chain joins TRBV15 and TRBJ2-1; the match to TRBD1 covers 8 bases. With 3 bases clipped from V and 0 bases from J, the junction kept 7 bases outside the gene matches. The CDR3 runs to 17 residues. Germline V CDR1 and CDR2: LNHNV, YYDKDF (reference sequence). CDR3 loop: CATSSYRGTSSYNEQFF. CDR3 sequence (DNA): TGTGCCACCAGCAGCTACAGGGGGACCAGCTCCTACAATGAGCAGTTCTTC.

Here the CDR3 reads CASSQRGLAGEEQFF. The DNA for the CDR3 is TGTGCCAGCAGCCAAAGGGGACTAGCGGGAGAGGAGCAGTTCTTC. The chain has TRBV14 and TRBJ2-1; TRBD2 matches 14 bases. Per the germline V gene, CDR1 is SGHDN and CDR2 is FVKESK. The CDR3 covers 15 residues. The junction had 4 bases not matched to a gene; V was cut back by 2 bases and J by 10 bases. Full variable domain (outside the CDR3, taken from reference TRBV14 and TRBJ2-1): EAGVTQFPSHSVIEKGQTVTLRCDPISGHDNLYWYRRVMGKEIKFLLHFVKESKQDESGMPNNRFLAERTGGTYSTLKVQPAELEDSGVYFCASSQRGLAGEEQFFGPGTRLTVL.

Regarding this clone: This specimen includes other DNA sequences encoding the same CDR3. The chain is built from TRBV24-1 and TRBJ1-1, with D unresolved. Germline lookup yields CDR1 KGHDR and CDR2 SFDVKD. The CDR3 has 12 amino acids. Between the trimmed V and J ends, which lost 4 bases and 0 bases, there was a span of 2 bases. DNA for the CDR3: TGTGCCACCAGTGACGTGAACACTGAAGCTTTCTTT. It yields the protein CATSDVNTEAFF.

V usage is TRBV5-1 and J usage is TRBJ2-6; D not resolved. The germline V gene has CDR1 SGHRS and CDR2 YFSETQ. The CDR3 totals 14 residues. V was pared by 3 bases and J by 0 bases, with 4 bases between. CDR3 sequence reads: CASSSDSGANVLTF. CDR3 in DNA: TGCGCCAGCAGCTCAGACTCTGGGGCCAACGTCCTGACTTTC. Together with reference TRBV5-1 and TRBJ2-6, the CDR3 gives the full variable domain: KAGVTQTPRYLIKTRGQQVTLSCSPISGHRSVSWYQQTPGQGLQFLFEYFSETQRNKGNFPGRFSGRQFSNSRSEMNVSTLELGDSALYLCASSSDSGANVLTFGAGSRLTVL.

The chain couples TRBV5-1 to TRBJ1-1; D unclear. Germline V gene sequence: CDR1 SGHRS, CDR2 YFSETQ. CDR3 length equals 12 residues. Trimming shortened V by 0 bases and J by 11 bases, and 11 bases separated the two germline ends. The CDR3 loop reads CASSLVPGLAFF. CDR3 in DNA: TGCGCCAGCAGCTTGGTACCGGGTTTGGCTTTCTTT.

This chain joins TRBV6-6 and TRBJ1-6; unclear D gene. Germline lookup yields CDR1 MNHNY and CDR2 SVGAGI (reference sequence). V lost 10 bases, J lost 10 bases, and 23 bases lay in between. This CDR3 has 15 amino acids. The CDR3 loop is CATNLIGLGKSPLHF. The CDR3 DNA follows: TGTGCCACCAACCTAATCGGTTTGGGGAAGTCACCCCTCCACTTT.

This clone has only one observation. The CDR3 loop is CASSPVAQLYEQYF. The CDR3 region has the DNA TGTGCCAGCTCACCAGTAGCGCAGCTCTACGAGCAGTACTTC. The chain uses TRBV18 and TRBJ2-7; D perhaps matches TRBD2 (5 bases). Germline V gives CDR1 KGHSH, CDR2 LQKENI. The CDR3 is 14 amino acids. Trimming shortened V by 2 bases and J by 3 bases, and 11 bases separated the two germline ends.

The chain joins TRBV28 to TRBJ2-1; 9 nucleotides line up with TRBD2. The CDR3 covers 14 residues. CDR1 MDHEN and CDR2 SYDVKM come from the germline V gene. Trimming at V came to 3 bases and at J to 5 bases, leaving 2 bases not matched to a gene. In nucleotides, the CDR3 is TGTGCCAGCAGTTTCTTAGCGGGGGACAATGAGCAGTTCTTC. Protein: CASSFLAGDNEQFF.